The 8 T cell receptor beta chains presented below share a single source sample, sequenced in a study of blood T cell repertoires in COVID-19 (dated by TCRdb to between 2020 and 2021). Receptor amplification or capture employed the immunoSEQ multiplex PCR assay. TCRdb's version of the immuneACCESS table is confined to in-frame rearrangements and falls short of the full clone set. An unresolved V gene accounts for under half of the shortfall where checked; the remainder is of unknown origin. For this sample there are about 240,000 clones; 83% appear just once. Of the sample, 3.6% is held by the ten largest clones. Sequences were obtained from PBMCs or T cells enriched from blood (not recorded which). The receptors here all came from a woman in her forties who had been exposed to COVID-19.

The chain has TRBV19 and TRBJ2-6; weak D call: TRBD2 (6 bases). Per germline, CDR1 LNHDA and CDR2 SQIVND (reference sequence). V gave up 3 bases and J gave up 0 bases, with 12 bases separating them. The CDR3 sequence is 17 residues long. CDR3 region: CASSIWGVDSGANVLTF. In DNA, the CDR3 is TGTGCCAGTAGTATTTGGGGGGTCGACTCTGGGGCCAACGTCCTGACTTTC.

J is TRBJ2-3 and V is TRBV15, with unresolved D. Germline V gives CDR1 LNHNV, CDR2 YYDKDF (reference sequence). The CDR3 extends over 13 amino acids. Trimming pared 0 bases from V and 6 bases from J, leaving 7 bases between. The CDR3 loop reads CATSRDKEDTQYF. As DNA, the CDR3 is TGTGCCACCAGCAGAGATAAGGAGGATACGCAGTATTTT. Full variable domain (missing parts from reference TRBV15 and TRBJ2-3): DAMVIQNPRYQVTQFGKPVTLSCSQTLNHNVMYWYQQKSSQAPKLLFHYYDKDFNNEADTPDNFQSRRPNTSFCFLDIRSPGLGDTAMYLCATSRDKEDTQYFGPGTRLTVL.

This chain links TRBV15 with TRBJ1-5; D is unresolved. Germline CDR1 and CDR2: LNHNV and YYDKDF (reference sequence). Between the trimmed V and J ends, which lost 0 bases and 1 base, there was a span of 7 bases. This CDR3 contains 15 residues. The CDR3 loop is CATSRDHSSNQPQHF. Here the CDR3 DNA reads TGTGCCACCAGCAGAGATCACAGCAGCAATCAGCCCCAGCATTTT. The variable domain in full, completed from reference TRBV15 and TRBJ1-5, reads DAMVIQNPRYQVTQFGKPVTLSCSQTLNHNVMYWYQQKSSQAPKLLFHYYDKDFNNEADTPDNFQSRRPNTSFCFLDIRSPGLGDTAMYLCATSRDHSSNQPQHFGDGTRLSIL.

The CDR3, as DNA: TGTGCCAGCAGCGTCCCGGGGGGAGGCTACGAGCAGTACTTC. Amino acid sequence: CASSVPGGGYEQYF. V usage is TRBV9 and J usage is TRBJ2-7, with 7 bases lining up with TRBD2. Germline V CDR1 and CDR2: SGDLS, YYNGEE. The CDR3 has 14 residues. Trimming removed 2 bases from V and 3 bases from J; junction bases left unmatched: 5. Full variable domain (remainder filled in from reference TRBV9 and TRBJ2-7): DSGVTQTPKHLITATGQRVTLRCSPRSGDLSVYWYQQSLDQGLQFLIQYYNGEERAKGNILERFSAQQFPDLHSELNLSSLELGDSALYFCASSVPGGGYEQYFGPGTRLTVT.

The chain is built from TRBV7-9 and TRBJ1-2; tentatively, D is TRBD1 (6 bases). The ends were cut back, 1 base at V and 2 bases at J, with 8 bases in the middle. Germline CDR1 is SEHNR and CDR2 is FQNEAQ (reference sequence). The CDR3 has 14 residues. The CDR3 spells CASSLGDTNYGYTF. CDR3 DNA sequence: TGTGCCAGCAGCTTAGGGGACACCAACTATGGCTACACCTTC.

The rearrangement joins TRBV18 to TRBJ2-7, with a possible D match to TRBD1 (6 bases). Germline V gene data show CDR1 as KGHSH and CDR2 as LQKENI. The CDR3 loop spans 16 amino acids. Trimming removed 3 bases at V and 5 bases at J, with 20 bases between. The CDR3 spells CASSPGQPSLSNEQYF. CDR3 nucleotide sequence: TGTGCCAGCTCACCCGGACAGCCAAGTCTAAGTAACGAGCAGTACTTC.

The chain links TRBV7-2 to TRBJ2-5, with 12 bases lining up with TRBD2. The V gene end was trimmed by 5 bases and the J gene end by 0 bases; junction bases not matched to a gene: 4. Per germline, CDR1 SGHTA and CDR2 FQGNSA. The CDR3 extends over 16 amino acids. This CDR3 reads CASSPGTSGHQETQYF. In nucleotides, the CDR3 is TGTGCCAGCAGCCCCGGGACTAGCGGGCACCAAGAGACCCAGTACTTC.

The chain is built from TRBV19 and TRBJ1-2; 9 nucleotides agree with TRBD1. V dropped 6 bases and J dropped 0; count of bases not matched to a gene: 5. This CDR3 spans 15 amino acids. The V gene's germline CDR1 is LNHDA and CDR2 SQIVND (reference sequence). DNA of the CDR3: TGTGCCAGTAGGGAGGGACAGGGCGCTAACTATGGCTACACCTTC. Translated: CASREGQGANYGYTF.